This TCR beta chain was retrieved from a study of CD8 T cells in ankylosing spondylitis. Quantitative barcoded 5'-RACE was used to prepare TCR beta libraries. TCRdb processed the 5' RACE reads anew with MiXCR; each CDR3 protein has one entry. The sample holds about 210,000 distinct CDR3 sequences; about 7% are singletons and the top ten take about 14%. From germline, CDR1 is SGHNT and CDR2 YENEEA. The CDR3 spans 12 residues. V was shortened by 3 bases and J by 8 bases, with 8 bases between the two germline ends. For this clonotype: Its target is not known.

Study-wide results and caveats: Both synovial fluid and blood in reactive arthritis had previously been reported to carry some motif variants. Disease-associated clones were reportedly significantly overrepresented in matched ankylosing spondylitis synovial fluid. A CD8+ phenotype characterized the disease-linked clones, which were relatively rare in peripheral blood. Characteristic of ankylosing spondylitis blood, it appeared, was a TCR beta motif comprising roughly 8 highly homologous variants.

Sequencing input: blood, either unsorted or a sorted T cell fraction (not recorded which). The TCR sequence derives from a male donor with ankylosing spondylitis. The chain links TRBV11-3 to TRBJ2-1; tentative D call: TRBD1 (5 bases). The CDR3 nucleotides read TGTGCCAGCAGCTTCCTAGGGGATGAGCAGTTCTTC. Translated: CASSFLGDEQFF. The full variable domain, in which reference TRBV11-3 and TRBJ2-1 provide the parts outside the CDR3, is EAGVVQSPRYKIIEKKQPVAFWCNPISGHNTLYWYLQNLGQGPELLIRYENEEAVDDSQLPKDRFSAERLKGVDSTLKIQPAELGDSAVYLCASSFLGDEQFFGPGTRLTVL.